The clone carrying this T cell receptor beta chain was seen only a few times. The CDR3 runs 17 residues. The germline V gene has CDR1 SGHRS and CDR2 YFSETQ. V lost 5 bases, J lost 3 bases, and 13 bases stayed unmatched. The data are from a study of blood T cell repertoires in COVID-19. The authors' processing: It was from reference gene primer amplification that nucleated cell counts were estimated. TCRdb keeps only in-frame clones here, not all; method: immunoSEQ multiplex PCR. The V and J calls and clone size are taken from that table; D and trimming were inferred from the DNA. Among about 70,000 clones, roughly 90% were seen once, and the ten largest hold approximately 1.5%.

This sequence was found in a man between 60 and 75 years old with acute or convalescent COVID-19. The V gene is TRBV5-1, the J gene TRBJ1-2; 10 bases fit TRBD1. Material: peripheral blood. CDR3 sequence: CASSSGTGVDRYYGYTF. The CDR3 coding sequence is TGCGCCAGCAGTTCCGGGACAGGGGTCGATCGGTACTATGGCTACACCTTC.